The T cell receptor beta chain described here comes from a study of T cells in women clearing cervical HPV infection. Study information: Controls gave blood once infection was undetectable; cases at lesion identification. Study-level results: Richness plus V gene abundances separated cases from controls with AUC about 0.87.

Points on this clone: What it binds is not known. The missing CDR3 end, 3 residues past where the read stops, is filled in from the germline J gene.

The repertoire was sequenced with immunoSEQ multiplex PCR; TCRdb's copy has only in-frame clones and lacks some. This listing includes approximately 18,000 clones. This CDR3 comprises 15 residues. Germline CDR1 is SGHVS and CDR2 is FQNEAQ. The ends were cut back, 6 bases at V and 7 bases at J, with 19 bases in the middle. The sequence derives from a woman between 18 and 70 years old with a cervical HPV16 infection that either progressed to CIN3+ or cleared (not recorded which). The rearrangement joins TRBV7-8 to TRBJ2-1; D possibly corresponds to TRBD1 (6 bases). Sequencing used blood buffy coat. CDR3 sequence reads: CASRGSRGLGNEQFF. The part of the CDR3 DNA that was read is TGTGCCAGCAGGGGTAGCAGGGGATTAGGGAATGAG.